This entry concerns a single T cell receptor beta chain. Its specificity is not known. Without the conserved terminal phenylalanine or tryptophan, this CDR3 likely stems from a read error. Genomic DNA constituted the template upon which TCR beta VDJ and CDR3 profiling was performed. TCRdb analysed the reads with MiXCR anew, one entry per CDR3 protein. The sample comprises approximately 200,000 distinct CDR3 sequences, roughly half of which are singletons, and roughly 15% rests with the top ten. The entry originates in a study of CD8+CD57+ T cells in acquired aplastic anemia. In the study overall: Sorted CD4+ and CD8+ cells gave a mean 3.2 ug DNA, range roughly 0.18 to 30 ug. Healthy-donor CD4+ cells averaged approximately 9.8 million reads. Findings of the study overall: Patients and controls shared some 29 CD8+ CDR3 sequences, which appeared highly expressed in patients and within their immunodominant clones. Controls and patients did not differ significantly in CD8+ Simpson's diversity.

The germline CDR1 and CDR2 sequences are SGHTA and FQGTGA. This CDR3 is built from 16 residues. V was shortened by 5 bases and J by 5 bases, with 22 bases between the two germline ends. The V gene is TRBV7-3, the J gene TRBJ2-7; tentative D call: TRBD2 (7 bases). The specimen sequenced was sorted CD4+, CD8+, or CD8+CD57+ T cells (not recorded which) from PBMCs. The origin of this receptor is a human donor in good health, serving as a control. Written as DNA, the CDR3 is TGTGCCAGCAGCATTTCCGGCGGCGGGGGCAGCGACGAGCAGTACCTC. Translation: CASSISGGGGSDEQYL.